The 5 T cell receptor beta chains given below trace back to one sample, sequenced in a study of T cell repertoires in cytomegalovirus infection. TCRdb reprocessed the reads via MiXCR and lists one record per CDR3 protein. The sample holds 200,000 to 300,000 distinct CDR3 sequences; approximately 15% are singletons and the top ten take roughly 9.7%. The material sequenced was PBMCs. These receptors were collected from a human donor in good health (CMV status not recorded). Some clones in this sample may be carry-over from other donors' samples.

J is TRBJ2-7 and V is TRBV12-3 or TRBV12-4; 10 bases are shared with TRBD2. With 5 bases clipped from V and 3 bases from J, the junction kept 19 bases outside the gene matches. The CDR3 length is 19 residues. The CDR3 reads CASSPRQGPTSGDLYEQYF. The CDR3 nucleotides read TGTGCCAGCAGTCCGAGACAGGGACCCACTAGCGGGGATCTCTACGAGCAGTACTTC.

The chain uses TRBV10-2 and TRBJ2-1; D gene uncertain. Trimming took off 1 base at V and 11 bases at J, with 6 bases between the two ends. CDR3 length equals 11 residues. CDR1 and CDR2 (germline): WSHSY, SAAADI. The CDR3 loop reads CASSELGKQFF. The DNA for the CDR3 is TGCGCCAGCAGTGAGTTGGGTAAGCAGTTCTTC.

The chain employs TRBV10-3 and TRBJ2-1; D may be TRBD2 (6 bases). CDR3 length equals 14 residues. V lost 4 bases and J 3 bases, leaving 10 bases between the germline ends. Looked up from germline, CDR1 is ENHRY and CDR2 is SYGVKD. The DNA of the CDR3 is TGTGCCATCAGTGGCAGACTAGGCTACAATGAGCAGTTCTTC. This translates into CAISGRLGYNEQFF.

The V and J genes are TRBV12-3 or TRBV12-4 and TRBJ1-1; unclear D gene. Deletions cut 8 bases from V and 2 bases from J, with 3 bases between. This CDR3 spans 10 amino acids. CDR3 amino acids: CASGNTEAFF. The CDR3 DNA follows: TGTGCCAGCGGTAACACTGAAGCTTTCTTT.

This clonotype was detected many times. The V call is TRBV7-3, the J call TRBJ2-2, with D tentatively TRBD2 (6 bases). Trimming left V 8 bases short and J 6 bases short, with 16 bases between. The CDR3 runs 14 residues. Germline V CDR1 and CDR2: SGHTA, FQGTGA. The CDR3 sequence: CASAADGGAGELFF. In DNA, the CDR3 is TGTGCCAGCGCTGCGGACGGGGGAGCCGGGGAGCTGTTTTTT.